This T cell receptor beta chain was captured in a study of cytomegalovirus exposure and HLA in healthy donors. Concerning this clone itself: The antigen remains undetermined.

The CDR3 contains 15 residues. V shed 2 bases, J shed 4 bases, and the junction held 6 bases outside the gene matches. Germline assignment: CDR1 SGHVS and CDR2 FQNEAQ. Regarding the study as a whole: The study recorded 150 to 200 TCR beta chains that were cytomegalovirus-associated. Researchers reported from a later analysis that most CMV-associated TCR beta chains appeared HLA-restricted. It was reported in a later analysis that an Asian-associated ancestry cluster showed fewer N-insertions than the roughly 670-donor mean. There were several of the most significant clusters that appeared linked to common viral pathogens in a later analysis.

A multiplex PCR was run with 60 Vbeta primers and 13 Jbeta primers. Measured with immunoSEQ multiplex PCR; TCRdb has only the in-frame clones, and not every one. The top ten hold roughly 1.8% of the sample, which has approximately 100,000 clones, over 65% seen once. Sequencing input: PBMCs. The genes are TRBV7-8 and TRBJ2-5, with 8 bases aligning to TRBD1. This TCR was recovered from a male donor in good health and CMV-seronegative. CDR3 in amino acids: CASSLRRQGRETQYF. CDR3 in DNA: TGTGCCAGCAGCTTACGTAGACAGGGGAGAGAGACCCAGTACTTC.